Detailed here is one T cell receptor (beta chain). The source of the sample is a study of shared T cell receptors in the human thymus. Method: immunoSEQ multiplex PCR; TCRdb's copy keeps in-frame clones and lacks some. The repertoire has about 660,000 clones, around 89% of them found once; the top ten carry around 0.0099%. These data were also reused for a study on human thymus T cells. As reported in that work: Finnish infants who were healthy and having corrective surgery for congenital heart defects made up the donors. Surgeons resected thymus tissue during corrective heart surgery. Thymic and blood repertoires seemed to show skewed V and J gene use. The related literature has documented a marked overlap of thymic repertoires among unrelated individuals.

The sequencing sample was made of thymocytes. The sequence was collected from a boy younger than two with a congenital heart defect.

CDR3 amino acids: CASSQDYADEQYF. The CDR3 DNA is TGTGCCAGCAGCCAAGATTATGCGGACGAGCAGTACTTC. The chain carries TRBV14 and TRBJ2-7; unclear D gene. CDR1 SGHDN and CDR2 FVKESK come from the germline V gene. The V gene lost 0 bases and the J gene lost 5 bases, with 8 bases spanning the gap. CDR3 length equals 13 residues.